Here is one T cell receptor (beta chain) with its context. These data originate in a study of OX40 agonist ivuxolimab in advanced cancers. This CDR3 has 13 residues. V dropped 4 bases and J dropped 3 bases, with 10 bases sitting between them. Germline CDR1 is MNHEY and CDR2 is SMNVEV (reference sequence). The assay was immunoSEQ multiplex PCR, and TCRdb's table has in-frame clones only and misses some. The sample has fewer than 65,000 clones, 90% to 95% seen once. It was autoimmune disease history or systemic immunosuppression that excluded patients. The source material was CD4+ or CD8+ T cells sorted from blood, sampled in a trial of the OX40 agonist ivuxolimab. The chain uses TRBV27 and TRBJ2-7, with D unresolved. This TCR was recovered from an adult with an advanced solid tumor such as melanoma, head and neck, liver or kidney cancer. The CDR3 coding sequence is TGTGCCAGCAGTTGGGGAAACCACTACGAGCAGTACTTC. The encoded protein is CASSWGNHYEQYF.